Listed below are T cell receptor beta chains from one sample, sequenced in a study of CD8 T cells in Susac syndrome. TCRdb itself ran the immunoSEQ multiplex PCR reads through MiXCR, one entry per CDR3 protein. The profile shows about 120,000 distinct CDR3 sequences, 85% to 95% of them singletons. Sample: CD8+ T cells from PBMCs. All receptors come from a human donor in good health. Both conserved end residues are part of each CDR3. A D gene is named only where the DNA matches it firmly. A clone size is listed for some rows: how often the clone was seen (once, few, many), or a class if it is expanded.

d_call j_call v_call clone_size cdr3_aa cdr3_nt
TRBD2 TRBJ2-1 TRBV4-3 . CASSQDLTSGSPNEQFF TGCGCCAGCAGCCAAGACTTAACTAGCGGGAGCCCGAATGAGCAGTTCTTC
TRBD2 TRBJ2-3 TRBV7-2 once CASTIPSGGLDTQYF TGTGCCAGCACCATCCCTAGCGGGGGCCTAGATACGCAGTATTTT
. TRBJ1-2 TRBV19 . CASSSGATLNYGYTF TGTGCCAGTAGTAGCGGGGCCACTCTGAACTATGGCTACACCTTC
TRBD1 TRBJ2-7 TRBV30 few CAWRATGEGGEQYF TGTGCCTGGAGAGCTACAGGGGAAGGTGGCGAGCAGTACTTC
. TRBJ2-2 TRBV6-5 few CASSLGRRNTGELFF TGTGCCAGCAGTCTAGGACGGAGGAACACCGGGGAGCTGTTTTTT
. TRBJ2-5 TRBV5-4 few CASSLGLEAGQETQYF TGTGCCAGCAGCTTGGGACTAGAAGCGGGCCAAGAGACCCAGTACTTC
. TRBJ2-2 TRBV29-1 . CSVGVGAFNTGELFF TGCAGCGTTGGTGTAGGGGCCTTTAACACCGGGGAGCTGTTTTTT
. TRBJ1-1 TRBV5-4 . CASSLVAGDTEAFF TGTGCCAGCAGCTTGGTGGCAGGGGACACTGAAGCTTTCTTT
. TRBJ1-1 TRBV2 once CASSEYGPQNTEAFF TGTGCCAGCAGTGAATACGGACCGCAGAACACTGAAGCTTTCTTT
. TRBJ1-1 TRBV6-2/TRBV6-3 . CASSYPRENTEAFF TGTGCCAGCAGTTACCCCAGGGAGAACACTGAAGCTTTCTTT
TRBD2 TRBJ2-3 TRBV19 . CASSMAAGDRTDTQYF TGTGCCAGTAGTATGGCAGCGGGGGATCGCACAGATACGCAGTATTTT
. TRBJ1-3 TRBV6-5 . CASSLSGSGSGNTIYF TGTGCCAGCAGTTTGTCAGGGAGCGGCTCTGGAAACACCATATATTTT
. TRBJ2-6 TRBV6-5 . CASSYSRPAGSGANVLTF TGTGCCAGCAGTTACTCGCGGCCGGCTGGCTCTGGGGCCAACGTCCTGACTTTC
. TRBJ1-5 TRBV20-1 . CSARQGNQPQHF TGCAGTGCTAGACAGGGCAATCAGCCCCAGCATTTT